This T cell receptor beta chain appears in the sequencing data of a study of T cell repertoires in cytomegalovirus infection. Across the study: Public TCR beta signatures indicated both CMV infection and matching HLA type.

As regards this clonotype: What it recognizes is unknown.

In TCRdb, the reads were re-called with MiXCR into one record per CDR3 protein. This table has 84,000 or so distinct CDR3 sequences, around 49% appearing once. The CDR3 is 13 residues long. The germline gives CDR1 SGHAT, CDR2 FQNNGV. Trimming left V 3 bases short and J 6 bases short, with 12 bases between. The TCR originated in a human donor in good health (CMV status not recorded). Some clones in this sample may be carry-over from other donors' samples. The chain joins TRBV11-2 to TRBJ2-7, with D tentatively TRBD1 (5 bases). Sequenced material: CD8+ T cells from cultured PBMCs, taken from culture after CMV antigen stimulation. CDR3 in amino acids: CASSFQGGSEQYF. CDR3 nucleotides: TGTGCCAGCAGCTTCCAGGGCGGAAGCGAGCAGTACTTC.